The entry below gives a single T cell receptor (beta chain) sequence along with its context. Only a few counts were recorded for this clone. The specificity of this receptor is unknown. Per-base qualities were not stored, and no clone one base away is much larger. This sample is drawn from a study of CD8+ T cells in alopecia areata (dated by TCRdb to between 2018 and 2020). In terms of the full investigation: Treated patients were enrolled in an open-label pilot trial of oral tofacitinib, 5 to 10 mg twice daily, for moderate-to-severe alopecia areata. Scalp clonality was compared among normal scalp (n=4), patchy alopecia areata scalp (n=8), and alopecia totalis/universalis scalp (n=8). In treated patients, disease severity was measured using the SALT score, which gives the percentage of scalp surface area affected. TCRbeta CDR3 regions were amplified by immunoSEQ multiplex PCR with 35 Vbeta forward and 13 Jbeta reverse primers. Biopsies were taken from tofacitinib-treated patients at baseline and at 4 and 24 weeks of treatment, and a later scalp biopsy was taken in several of the tofacitinib-treated patients. In humans, TCRbeta sequencing was performed on scalp tissue and on sorted CD4+ and CD8+ peripheral blood T cells from healthy controls and from patients with patchy or totalis/universalis alopecia areata. Patients received tofacitinib for 6 to 18 months and were then followed off drug for 6 months to check for delayed response and recurrence. The RNA source kit depended on sample type: the PAXgene miRNA kit for fixed scalp, the miRNeasy kit for PBMCs, and the RNeasy kit for mouse skin. In both human patients and the C3H/HeJ mouse model, the study applied high-throughput TCRbeta sequencing to look at T cell clonal expansion in alopecia areata.

The CDR3 numbers 14 residues from cysteine through phenylalanine. Left in the record is the CDR3 DNA by itself, 42 bases read in frame from the first base. Ends trimmed: V by 6 bases, J by 3 bases; bases unmatched to a gene: 5. Based on the germline V gene, the CDR1 and CDR2 sequences are MNHEY and SVGAGI. What the study reported, not specific to this receptor: The treated cohort was small, with a single nonresponder, so links between baseline CD8+ expansion and response need larger studies. Unlike mouse skin, which is dominated by gammadelta T cells, normal human skin has resident alphabeta T cells that are also sequenced, and this complicates analysis of the scalp TCR repertoire. Scalp clonality and the number of expanded CD8+ clones among the top 100 scalp clones were significantly decreased by tofacitinib. Compared with normal scalp, lesional scalp, particularly in alopecia totalis/universalis, had higher clonality and more expanded CD8+ clones, which suggests antigenic drive. Shared TCR sequences between patients were less evident than in mice, which may be partly attributable to HLA diversity in the patient population. Many expanded lesional clones persisted in scalp and blood during tofacitinib treatment, which may partly explain relapse after stopping treatment.

Library construction relied on the immunoSEQ multiplex PCR assay. RNA was extracted from all samples and reverse transcribed into cDNA, which served as template for TCR sequencing. First-strand cDNA was synthesized with SuperScript III using a 2:1 mix of oligo-dT and random hexamers. A synthetic immune receptor repertoire was used to gauge amplification bias, and whatever bias remained was removed computationally. The study's own analysis went as follows. Raw reads were preprocessed to remove errors, and CDR3 was defined according to IMGT conventions as the region from the conserved cysteine to phenylalanine. Clonality was calculated as 1 minus Shannon entropy normalized by log2 of the number of productive unique TCRs. CD4 or CD8 identity of scalp clones was inferred by cross-referencing scalp TCRbeta sequences with sorted blood CD4 and CD8 repertoires. TCRdb holds this immuneACCESS table with in-frame rearrangements only. Some clones are missing; in checked studies, unresolved V genes explain under half, and the rest has no known cause. The V and J calls and the clone size are those of that table, but D and trimming were determined from the DNA. In this sample the table shows hundreds of thousands of clones, around 65% of which occur a single time. The top ten clones comprise over 1% of the sample.

The sample's treatment or condition, from its label and the paper: oral pan-JAK inhibitor, 5-10 mg twice daily. Peripheral blood and lesional scalp punch biopsies were obtained from patients with alopecia areata. After PBMCs were isolated by density centrifugation and stained for CD3, CD4 and CD8, a FACSAria was used to sort CD4+ and CD8+ T cells. The source is a human donor with alopecia areata. The sample consisted of CD4+ T cells sorted from blood, taken around week 42, from a patient treated with tofacitinib. The chain was built from TRBV6-5 and TRBJ1-1; TRBD1 fits 9 bases in the junction. The base sequence is TGTGCCAGCAGACGCCGGACAGGGGACACTGAAGCTTTCTTT. Its protein reads: CASRRRTGDTEAFF.